The TCR beta chain described here comes from a study of CD8 T cells in ankylosing spondylitis. The germline CDR1 and CDR2 sequences are SGHAT and FQNNGV. J lost 0 bases, V lost 3 bases, and 5 bases had no gene match. The CDR3 is made up of 16 amino acids. In this sample, this clonotype turned up a few times. Its target is not known. The authors made TCR beta libraries by quantitative 5'-RACE with molecular barcodes. Via MiXCR, TCRdb re-called the 5' RACE reads, giving one row per CDR3 protein. The sample holds about 440,000 distinct CDR3 sequences, 17% seen once. Points from the study as a whole: Previous work reported some of these motif variants in the synovial fluid and blood of reactive arthritis. The authors found the disease-linked clones to be CD8+ and relatively rare in peripheral blood. Significant enrichment of disease-linked clones was reportedly seen in matched ankylosing spondylitis synovial fluid. A TCR beta motif of eight or nine highly homologous variants seemed to mark ankylosing spondylitis blood.

The chain carries TRBV11-2 and TRBJ2-4; 7 positions agree with TRBD2. Sequencing was performed on blood, either unsorted or a sorted T cell fraction (not recorded which). This TCR was recovered from a male donor with ankylosing spondylitis. The CDR3 DNA is TGTGCCAGCAGCTTCGGCGGGGGATTAGCCAAAAACATTCAGTACTTC. It encodes CASSFGGGLAKNIQYF.